This TCR beta chain derives from a study of blood T cell repertoires in COVID-19. V lost 5 bases and J 8 bases, leaving 16 bases between the germline ends. From germline, CDR1 is LGHDT and CDR2 YNNKEL (reference sequence). This CDR3 is 15 amino acids long. Sequencing was performed with immunoSEQ multiplex PCR; in TCRdb, only in-frame clones are kept and a portion is missing. The sample contains 220,000 or so clones, about 88% of which appear only once. The origin of this receptor is a man aged 45-60 years who had recovered from COVID-19. The V gene is TRBV3-1 (or the pseudogene TRBV3-2), the J gene TRBJ1-6, with D possibly matching TRBD1 (6 bases). The specimen sequenced was peripheral blood. For the CDR3, the DNA is TGTGCCAGCAGCACCCGGGACATTTCACATTCACCCCTCCACTTT. It yields the protein CASSTRDISHSPLHF.